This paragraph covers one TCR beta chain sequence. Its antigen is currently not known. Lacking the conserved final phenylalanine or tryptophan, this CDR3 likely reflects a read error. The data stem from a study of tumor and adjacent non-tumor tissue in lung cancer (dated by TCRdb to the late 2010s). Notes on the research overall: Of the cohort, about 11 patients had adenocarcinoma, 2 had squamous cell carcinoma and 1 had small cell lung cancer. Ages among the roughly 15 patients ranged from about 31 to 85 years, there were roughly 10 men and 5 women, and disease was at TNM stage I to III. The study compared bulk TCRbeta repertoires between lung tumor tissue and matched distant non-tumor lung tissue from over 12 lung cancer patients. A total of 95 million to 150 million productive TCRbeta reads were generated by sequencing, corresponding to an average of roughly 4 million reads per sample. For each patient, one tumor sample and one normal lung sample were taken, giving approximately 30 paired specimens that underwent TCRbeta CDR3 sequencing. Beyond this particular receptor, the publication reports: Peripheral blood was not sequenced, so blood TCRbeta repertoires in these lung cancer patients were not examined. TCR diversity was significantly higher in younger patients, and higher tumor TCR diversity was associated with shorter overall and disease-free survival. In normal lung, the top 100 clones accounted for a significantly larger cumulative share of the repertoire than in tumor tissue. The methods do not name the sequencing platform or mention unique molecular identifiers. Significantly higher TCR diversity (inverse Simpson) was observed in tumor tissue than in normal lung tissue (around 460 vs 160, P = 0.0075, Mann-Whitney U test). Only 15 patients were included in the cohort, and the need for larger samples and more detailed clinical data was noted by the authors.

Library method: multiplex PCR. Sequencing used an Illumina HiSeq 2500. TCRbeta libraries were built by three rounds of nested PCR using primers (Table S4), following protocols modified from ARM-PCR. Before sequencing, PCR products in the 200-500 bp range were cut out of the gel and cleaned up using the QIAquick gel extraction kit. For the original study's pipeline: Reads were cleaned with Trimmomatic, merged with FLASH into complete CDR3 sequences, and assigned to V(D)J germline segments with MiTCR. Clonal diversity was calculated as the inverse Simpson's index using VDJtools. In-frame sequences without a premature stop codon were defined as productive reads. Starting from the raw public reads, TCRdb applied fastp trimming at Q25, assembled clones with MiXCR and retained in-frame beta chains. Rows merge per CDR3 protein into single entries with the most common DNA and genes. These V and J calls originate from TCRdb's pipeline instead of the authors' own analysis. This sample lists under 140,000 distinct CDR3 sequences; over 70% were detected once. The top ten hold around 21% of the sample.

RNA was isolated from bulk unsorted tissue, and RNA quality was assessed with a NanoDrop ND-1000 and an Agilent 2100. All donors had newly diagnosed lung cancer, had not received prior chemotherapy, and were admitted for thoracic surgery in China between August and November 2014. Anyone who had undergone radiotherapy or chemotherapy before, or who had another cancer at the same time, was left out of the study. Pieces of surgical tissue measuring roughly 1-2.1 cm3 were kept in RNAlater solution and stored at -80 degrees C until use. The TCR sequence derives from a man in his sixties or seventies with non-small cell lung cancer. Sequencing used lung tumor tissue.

The CDR3 loop reads CASSYVAGPNYGYTI. The sequenced DNA is TGTGCCAGCAGTTACGTTGCAGGACCTAACTATGGCTACACCATC. The V and J genes are TRBV6-5 and TRBJ1-2; the D gene is unclear. The V end loses 2 bases and the J end loses 0 bases, and a stretch of 10 bases separates them. The CDR3 has 15 residues if both end residues are counted. The entry retains the CDR3 DNA only, 45 bases that are in frame from base 1. CDR1 and CDR2 are read off the germline V gene as MNHEY and SVGAGI.